Below, 9 T cell receptor beta chains from the same sample are listed, as sequenced in a study of cytomegalovirus exposure and HLA in healthy donors. PCR was performed using 60 Vbeta and 13 Jbeta primers. Assay: immunoSEQ multiplex PCR; the TCRdb copy retains only in-frame clones and omits some. The sample includes some 170,000 clones, roughly 85% of them seen just once. Sequencing was carried out using PBMCs. All receptors come from a man aged 35-49 years in good health and CMV-seronegative.

The chain uses TRBV28 and TRBJ2-7; tentatively, D is TRBD1 (5 bases). CDR1 and CDR2 from the germline V gene are MDHEN and SYDVKM. The V end was cut by 2 bases, the J end by 5 bases, with 19 bases between. The CDR3 totals 16 residues. CDR3 coding DNA: TGTGCCAGCAGTTTAATATATCGCGCTAGGGGCAACGAGCAGTACTTC. Protein product: CASSLIYRARGNEQYF. Drawing the rest from reference TRBV28 and TRBJ2-7, the complete variable domain is DVKVTQSSRYLVKRTGEKVFLECVQDMDHENMFWYRQDPGLGLRLIYFSYDVKMKEKGDIPEGYSVSREKKERFSLILESASTNQTSMYLCASSLIYRARGNEQYFGPGTRLTVT.

V is TRBV7-2 and J is TRBJ2-7; weak D call: TRBD2 (6 bases). V was shortened by 5 bases and J by 9 bases, with 29 bases between the two germline ends. The length of the CDR3 is 17 residues. Germline V gene lookup returns CDR1 SGHTA and CDR2 FQGNSA. The CDR3 DNA is TGTGCCAGCAGCCGGACTCGATTTGGGGGGAGTGAGTCAGGGCAGTACTTC. Encoded protein: CASSRTRFGGSESGQYF.

This clone has a handful of counts. The J gene is TRBJ2-5, the V gene TRBV10-3, with 9 bases matching TRBD1. The CDR3 is 15 amino acids. Germline V gives CDR1 ENHRY, CDR2 SYGVKD. V trimming: 4 bases; J trimming: 5 bases; junction bases outside the gene matches: 8. The CDR3 DNA follows: TGTGCCATCAGTGGGGGACAGGGTTTTAGGGAGACCCAGTACTTC. Encoded protein: CAISGGQGFRETQYF.

The rearrangement joins TRBV27 to TRBJ1-2, with TRBD1 identical over 10 bases. Germline V gene lookup returns CDR1 MNHEY and CDR2 SMNVEV (reference sequence). J gave up 7 bases and V 6 bases, and 8 bases lay outside the gene matches. This CDR3 is built from 14 residues. The DNA for the CDR3 is TGTGCCAGCAGGACGACAGGGGGCTCGGTTGGCTACACCTTC. Encoded protein: CASRTTGGSVGYTF.

CDR3 in amino acids: CASRPGDRSSYEQYF. The CDR3, as DNA: TGTGCCAGCAGGCCGGGGGACAGGTCCTCCTACGAGCAGTACTTC. The chain links TRBV6-5 to TRBJ2-7; TRBD1 matches at 8 bases. Germline V gene data show CDR1 as MNHEY and CDR2 as SVGAGI. This CDR3 comprises 15 residues. V shed 6 bases and J 0 bases; nucleotides not matched to a gene: 7.

This chain joins TRBV27 and TRBJ2-7, with 12 bases lining up with TRBD2. With 9 bases clipped from V and 2 bases from J, the junction kept 2 bases outside the gene matches. This CDR3 has 13 amino acids. Germline CDR1 is MNHEY and CDR2 is SMNVEV (reference sequence). Written as DNA, the CDR3 is TGTGCCAGTGGACTAGCGGGACCCTACGAGCAGTACTTC. Translated: CASGLAGPYEQYF.

In regard to this clone: Mismatch with germline at one junction end may stem from a read error. The chain uses TRBV28 and TRBJ2-2, with D maybe TRBD2 (6 bases). Germline CDR1 reads MDHEN; CDR2 reads SYDVKM. The CDR3 sequence is 16 residues long. The CDR3, as DNA: TGTGCCAGCAGTTTTTCCGGGGAGGTGAACCCCGGGGAGCTGTTTTTT. Its protein product is CASSFSGEVNPGELFF.

The chain recombines TRBV7-2 with TRBJ2-7; 10 nucleotides align to TRBD2. V shed 5 bases, J shed 5 bases, and the junction held 6 bases outside the gene matches. Germline V gives CDR1 SGHTA, CDR2 FQGNSA. The CDR3 is made up of 14 amino acids. The CDR3 loop is CASSATSGIHEQYF. As DNA, the CDR3 is TGTGCCAGCAGCGCTACTAGCGGGATCCACGAGCAGTACTTC.

The V call is TRBV14, the J call TRBJ2-1; 7 nucleotides match TRBD2. CDR1 is SGHDN, CDR2 FVKESK, per germline. The CDR3 covers 14 residues. Trimming cost V 1 base and J 8 bases; bases outside gene matches: 5. The CDR3 protein is CASSQGLTSDEQFF. The CDR3 DNA reads TGTGCCAGCAGCCAAGGACTTACTAGCGATGAGCAGTTCTTC.